This TCR beta chain was sequenced for a study of human T cells and chemical hapten exposure. Time point: pre-sensitization, week 0. Treatment: therapeutic diphenylcyclopropenone sensitization with weekly scalp DPC. The germline V gene has CDR1 LGHNA and CDR2 YSLEER. CDR3 length: 15 residues. Trimming stripped 0 bases from V and 2 bases from J, with 10 bases between. There are many counts of this clonotype. One entry per CDR3 protein, called by TCRdb with MiXCR from the RACE reads. The sample records some 330,000 distinct CDR3 sequences, around 5% being singletons. The V gene is TRBV4-3, the J gene TRBJ1-1; D not certain. This receptor was obtained from a woman between 18 and 29 years old with alopecia areata. Some clones in this sample may be carry-over from other donors' samples. The sample consisted of whole blood, taken in connection with sensitization to the hapten diphenylcyclopropenone (DPC). CDR3 sequence: CASSQDSAGNTEAFF. CDR3 coding DNA: TGCGCCAGCAGCCAAGATAGCGCAGGTAACACTGAAGCTTTCTTT.